These 4 T cell receptor beta chains share one sample of origin, sequenced in a study of OX40 agonist ivuxolimab in advanced cancers. TCRdb keeps only in-frame clones here, not all; method: immunoSEQ multiplex PCR. The data contain tens of thousands of clones, about 90% of them singletons. The sequencing here drew on CD4+ or CD8+ T cells sorted from blood, taken in a trial of the OX40 agonist ivuxolimab. The receptors stem from an adult with an advanced solid tumor such as melanoma, head and neck, liver or kidney cancer.

This clone was observed a single time. CDR3 sequence: CASSLIGGRLVTGYTF. The CDR3 DNA is TGCGCCAGCAGCTTGATCGGGGGCAGACTCGTGACGGGCTACACCTTC. This rearrangement joins TRBV5-1 to TRBJ1-2, with a possible D match to TRBD1 (6 bases). From germline, CDR1 is SGHRS and CDR2 YFSETQ. The CDR3 length is 16 residues. The V end was cut by 1 base, the J end by 8 bases, with 21 bases between.

The chain couples TRBV29-1 to TRBJ1-5; the D is unclear. Germline assignment: CDR1 SQVTM and CDR2 ANQGSEA. The CDR3 is 10 amino acids. CDR3 coding DNA: TGCATCCTGAAGGGCCAGCCCCAGCATTTT. It encodes CILKGQPQHF.

The chain employs TRBV28 and TRBJ1-2, with 7 bases lining up with TRBD1. J gave up 3 bases and V 9 bases, and 10 bases lay outside the gene matches. The V gene's germline CDR1 is MDHEN and CDR2 SYDVKM. The CDR3 is made up of 14 amino acids. The CDR3 DNA reads TGTGCCAGGCCTCCAGGGGGGGCTTACTATGGCTACACCTTC. Encoded protein: CARPPGGAYYGYTF.

This chain connects TRBV19 to TRBJ2-7; tentatively, D is TRBD1 or TRBD2 (6 bases each). Germline CDR1 reads LNHDA; CDR2 reads SQIVND (reference sequence). Trimming cost V 5 bases and J 3 bases, with 14 bases left between them. The CDR3 spans 14 residues. The CDR3 sequence: CASSPGGRVYEQYF. In nucleotides, the CDR3 is TGTGCCAGTAGTCCCGGGGGCAGGGTCTACGAGCAGTACTTC.